The 25 T cell receptor beta chains below all came from one sample that was sequenced in a study of CD8+ T cells in alopecia areata. Reverse transcribed after extraction, RNA yielded cDNA as the sequencing template. Profiling relied on immunoSEQ multiplex PCR, and the TCRdb table lists in-frame clones only, not all of them. In the table there are some 170,000 clones, about 72% of which are singletons. The sample in question was CD8+ T cells sorted from blood, obtained at week 0. These receptor sequences come from a human donor with alopecia areata.

This clone appeared a few times. The J gene is TRBJ2-1, the V gene TRBV10-3; D may be TRBD2 (6 bases). V gave up 9 bases and J gave up 6 bases, with 12 bases separating them. This CDR3 comprises 12 residues. CDR1 and CDR2 (germline): ENHRY, SYGVKD. CDR3 protein: CAIGYGGNEQFF. The CDR3 nucleotides are TGTGCCATAGGATACGGGGGCAATGAGCAGTTCTTC.

The chain joins TRBV14 to TRBJ2-7; TRBD1 or TRBD2 may be the D gene (5 bases each). The CDR3 extends over 13 amino acids. Germline V lookup: CDR1 SGHDN, CDR2 FVKESK. Trimming cost V 0 bases and J 6 bases, with 9 bases left between them. CDR3 DNA: TGTGCCAGCAGCCAAGAACGAGGGACCGAGCAGTACTTC. This encodes CASSQERGTEQYF.

V gene TRBV5-1 combines with J gene TRBJ2-5; the D is unclear. CDR3 length: 15 residues. Germline CDR1 SGHRS, CDR2 YFSETQ. Trimming left V 6 bases short and J 1 base short, with 16 bases between. CDR3 in DNA: TGCGCCAGCAACCTAGGTGACGCCATCCAAGAGACCCAGTACTTC. It codes for CASNLGDAIQETQYF.

This clone came up a few times. One junction end does not reproduce the germline sequence, and a read error may be involved. V usage is TRBV7-7 and J usage is TRBJ2-1, with D unclear. The germline V gene encodes CDR1 SSHAT and CDR2 FNYEAQ (reference sequence). This CDR3 spans 13 amino acids. Here the CDR3 DNA reads TGTGCTAGCAGCTCTCCAAACTCGAATGAGCAGTTCTTC. This gives the protein CASSSPNSNEQFF.

This chain uses TRBV27 with TRBJ2-1; 8 nucleotides match TRBD1. Per the germline V gene, CDR1 is MNHEY and CDR2 is SMNVEV (reference sequence). CDR3 length: 14 amino acids. With V trimmed by 5 bases and J by 7 bases, 7 bases remained unmatched. The CDR3 bases are TGTGCCAGCAGTGGACAGGGATGGAGGAATGAGCAGTTCTTC. Translation: CASSGQGWRNEQFF.

This clone was seen more than once but under ten times. The chain is built from TRBV7-9 and TRBJ2-7, with 7 bases identical to TRBD2. The germline CDR1 and CDR2 sequences are SEHNR and FQNEAQ (reference sequence). The CDR3 extends over 15 amino acids. The V segment lost 5 bases and the J segment 1 base; nucleotides outside the gene matches: 8. CDR3 region: CASSGSSGESYEQYF. CDR3 nucleotide sequence: TGTGCCAGCAGCGGGTCGAGCGGGGAATCCTACGAGCAGTACTTC. The full variable domain, in which reference TRBV7-9 and TRBJ2-7 provide the parts outside the CDR3, is DTGVSQNPRHKITKRGQNVTFRCDPISEHNRLYWYRQTLGQGPEFLTYFQNEAQLEKSRLLSDRFSAERPKGSFSTLEIQRTEQGDSAMYLCASSGSSGESYEQYFGPGTRLTVT.

The chain employs TRBV6-5 and TRBJ2-7; D uncertain. Germline CDR1 reads MNHEY; CDR2 reads SVGAGI. The V end was cut by 6 bases, the J end by 3 bases, with 15 bases between. The CDR3 contains 14 residues. The CDR3 region is CASSPGRIGYEQYF. CDR3 in DNA: TGTGCCAGCAGCCCAGGTCGGATAGGCTACGAGCAGTACTTC.

The rearrangement joins TRBV5-6 to TRBJ1-3; D is undetermined. The ends were cut back, 0 bases at V and 0 bases at J, with 4 bases in the middle. Looked up from germline, CDR1 is SGHDT and CDR2 is YYEEEE. The CDR3 runs 14 residues. As DNA, the CDR3 is TGTGCCAGCAGCTTGGGTTCCTCTGGAAACACCATATATTTT. It yields the protein CASSLGSSGNTIYF.

V is TRBV9 and J is TRBJ2-7; no definite D call. In germline, CDR1 is SGDLS, CDR2 YYNGEE. This CDR3 has 13 residues. V lost 3 bases and J 3 bases, leaving 10 bases between the germline ends. The CDR3 sequence is CASSGGQDYEQYF. In DNA form, the CDR3 reads TGTGCCAGCAGCGGGGGTCAGGACTACGAGCAGTACTTC.

The gene calls are TRBV6-5 and TRBJ2-1; TRBD1 matches 8 bases. With 4 bases clipped from V and 6 bases from J, the junction kept 5 bases outside the gene matches. There are 14 residues in the CDR3. Germline-derived CDR1 and CDR2 are MNHEY and SVGAGI. CDR3 sequence (DNA): TGTGCCAGCAGTTCAGACAGGGGAGGCAATGAGCAGTTCTTC. Its translation is CASSSDRGGNEQFF.

This chain links TRBV13 with TRBJ2-3; a possible D gene is TRBD1 (5 bases). V was clipped by 5 bases and J by 6 bases, with 9 bases between them. Germline V gene data show CDR1 as PRHDT and CDR2 as FYEKMQ (reference sequence). This CDR3 contains 12 residues. CDR3 DNA: TGTGCCAGCAGCCAATCAGGGGATACGCAGTATTTT. This gives the protein CASSQSGDTQYF.

This clone was seen just once. The chain links TRBV15 to TRBJ2-7, with a possible D match to TRBD2 (5 bases). CDR1 and CDR2 from the germline V gene are LNHNV and YYDKDF (reference sequence). The CDR3 has 12 residues. V was shortened by 8 bases and J by 3 bases, with 11 bases between the two germline ends. The CDR3 DNA reads TGTGCCACCCGCGGGCATAACTACGAGCAGTACTTC. Its translation is CATRGHNYEQYF.

This clone was seen a handful of times. The chain couples TRBV2 to TRBJ2-5; D remains ambiguous. The J call may be mistaken, given a closer DNA end match to TRBJ2-7. The CDR3 contains 14 residues. Germline V lookup: CDR1 SNHLY, CDR2 FYNNEI. The CDR3: CASIQRGSSYEQYF. The CDR3 DNA sequence: TGTGCCAGCATTCAGAGAGGCAGCTCCTACGAGCAGTACTTC.

This clone has more than one count but fewer than ten. The chain carries TRBV27 and TRBJ1-5; the D is unclear. V was cut by 3 bases and J by 4 bases, with 7 bases left in between. The CDR3 has 13 residues. CDR1 and CDR2 (germline): MNHEY, SMNVEV (reference sequence). This CDR3 is CASSFKWNQPQHF. The CDR3 region has the DNA TGTGCCAGCAGTTTCAAGTGGAATCAGCCCCAGCATTTT.

V gene TRBV10-3 combines with J gene TRBJ1-5; TRBD1 agrees at 8 bases. This CDR3 contains 15 residues. Germline CDR1 reads ENHRY; CDR2 reads SYGVKD. V lost 6 bases and J lost 7; bases outside the gene matches: 11. The CDR3 nucleotides read TGTGCCATCAGAGACGCAGGGGGCGGCGGACAGCCCCAGCATTTT. Translating gives CAIRDAGGGGQPQHF.

This clone was seen more than once but under ten times. The rearrangement joins TRBV6-1 to TRBJ1-5; 8 bases match TRBD1. The CDR3 consists of 14 residues. Trimming at V came to 6 bases and at J to 7 bases, leaving 8 bases not matched to a gene. Germline values: CDR1 MNHNS, CDR2 SASEGT. DNA for the CDR3: TGTGCCAGCAGGGAGGACAGGGCAAGACAGCCCCAGCATTTT. Translation gives CASREDRARQPQHF.

The CDR3 here is CASSEVPPTGALETQYF. The CDR3 DNA sequence: TGTGCCAGCAGTGAAGTCCCTCCGACAGGGGCCTTGGAGACCCAGTACTTC. The rearrangement joins TRBV2 to TRBJ2-5, with TRBD1 identical over 8 bases. Germline lookup yields CDR1 SNHLY and CDR2 FYNNEI. The CDR3 totals 17 residues. After removal of 1 base from V and 5 bases from J, the junction contained 12 bases not matched to a gene.

The V gene is TRBV6-5, the J gene TRBJ1-5; D is ambiguous. The CDR3 totals 15 residues. Trimming cost V 2 bases and J 0 bases, with 8 bases left between them. Germline loops: CDR1 MNHEY, CDR2 SVGAGI. The CDR3 reads CASSYRHNSNQPQHF. The CDR3 DNA is TGTGCCAGCAGTTACAGACACAATAGCAATCAGCCCCAGCATTTT.

The genes are TRBV4-1 and TRBJ2-1; TRBD1 agrees at 8 bases. The ends lost 4 bases at V and 3 bases at J; junction bases unmatched: 5. Germline V lookup: CDR1 MGHRA, CDR2 YSYEKL. This CDR3 spans 15 amino acids. CDR3 nucleotides: TGCGCCAGCAGCCTGGGGACAGGTCGCTACAATGAGCAGTTCTTC. It encodes CASSLGTGRYNEQFF.

V and J are TRBV6-1 and TRBJ2-5; D is possibly TRBD1 (6 bases). Trimming took off 3 bases at V and 10 bases at J, with 15 bases between the two ends. The germline V gene encodes CDR1 MNHNS and CDR2 SASEGT. The CDR3 is 13 residues long. The CDR3 spells CASSDQSDRNQYF. In nucleotides, the CDR3 is TGTGCCAGCAGTGACCAGAGCGACAGGAACCAGTACTTC.

This clone has only a few counts. V usage is TRBV7-9 and J usage is TRBJ1-2; D remains ambiguous. Per the germline V gene, CDR1 is SEHNR and CDR2 is FQNEAQ (reference sequence). There are 14 residues in the CDR3. V lost 7 bases to trimming and J lost 4 bases, with 16 bases between them. CDR3 in DNA: TGTGCCAGCAACCGGAATAGGGCTGGCTATGGCTACACCTTC. It yields the protein CASNRNRAGYGYTF.

The chain links TRBV4-2 to TRBJ2-3, with D perhaps matching TRBD2 (5 bases). The CDR3 has 13 residues. Germline V CDR1 and CDR2: LGHNA, YNFKEQ. V lost 8 bases and J 4 bases, leaving 13 bases between the germline ends. The CDR3 sequence is CASGGIGADTQYF. The DNA of the CDR3 is TGTGCCAGCGGAGGAATCGGTGCAGATACGCAGTATTTT.

The rearrangement links TRBV4-1 to TRBJ2-4, with 7 nucleotides matching TRBD1. With 4 bases clipped from V and 0 bases from J, the junction kept 6 bases outside the gene matches. Looked up from germline, CDR1 is MGHRA and CDR2 is YSYEKL. The CDR3 consists of 16 residues. The CDR3 protein is CASSRTGGLAKNIQYF. In DNA form, the CDR3 reads TGCGCCAGCAGCCGGACAGGAGGTCTAGCCAAAAACATTCAGTACTTC.

CDR3 in amino acids: CAISDIKRGTTNTGELFF. The CDR3 nucleotides are TGTGCCATCAGTGACATCAAGAGGGGAACCACGAACACCGGGGAGCTGTTTTTT. The genes are TRBV10-3 and TRBJ2-2; D might be TRBD1 or TRBD2, each matching 5 bases. Germline V gives CDR1 ENHRY, CDR2 SYGVKD. This CDR3 is 18 amino acids long. Trimming took 3 bases from V and 0 from J, leaving 17 bases between them.

The V and J genes are TRBV6-5 and TRBJ1-1; tentatively, D is TRBD1 (6 bases). V dropped 2 bases and J dropped 4 bases, with 17 bases sitting between them. Germline V gene sequence: CDR1 MNHEY, CDR2 SVGAGI. The CDR3 is 16 amino acids. CDR3 loop: CASSYLTRGLGTEAFF. The DNA of the CDR3 is TGTGCCAGCAGTTACCTCACCAGGGGTTTAGGCACTGAAGCTTTCTTT.